This section outlines one T cell receptor beta chain sequence together with its context. The antigen this receptor binds is unknown. No base quality values were provided; no much bigger clone lies one nucleotide off. This entry belongs to a study of T cell repertoires in cytomegalovirus infection (dated by TCRdb to the late 2010s). Background for the entire study: The HLA type of each donor mattered for the analysis, because public TCR beta signatures pointed to carriage of CMV infection along with the matching HLA type. Results the study describes overall, beyond this receptor: In the ex vivo response, HLA-C-restricted CMV-specific TCR beta clonotypes were dominant, and in two of eight donors the single most frequent clonotype came from this HLA-C-restricted group. Cumulative frequency of public TCR beta family members discriminated carriers of CMV infection plus the relevant HLA type in this cohort and an independent roughly 330-donor cohort.

TCRdb records Illumina HiSeq 1500 as the sequencer. Clones were called with MiXCR by TCRdb after fastp trimmed the public reads at Q25, and only in-frame beta chains were retained. CDR3 protein duplicates are merged, each entry listing the most common genes and DNA. The sample data list 450,000 to 650,000 distinct CDR3 sequences, and 26% of these were observed just once. The top ten clones comprise less than 15% of the sample. The sequenced sample consisted of PBMCs. This clonotype was obtained from a human donor in good health (CMV status not recorded). Some clones in this sample may be carry-over from other donors' samples.

The CDR3 is CASSLSGRLYEQFF. The nucleotides read TGTGCCAGCAGTCTTAGCGGGAGGTTGTATGAGCAGTTCTTC. The rearranged segments are TRBV12-3 or TRBV12-4 and TRBJ2-1; TRBD2 lines up with 10 middle nucleotides. The cysteine opens and the phenylalanine closes a CDR3 of 14 amino acids. Only the CDR3 DNA stays, 42 bases, in frame from base 1. V ends up 5 bases short and J 8 bases short, with an unmatched junction base count of 6.